The 13 T cell receptor beta chains presented below share a single source sample, sequenced in a study of beta chain features in type 1 diabetes. Study results and limitations: Shortening that was moderate but significant affected the TCRB CDR3s of Type 1 diabetes patients in all four CD4+ subsets.

TCRB transcripts that were expressed got sequenced, as all of the isolated RNA had been reverse transcribed. TCRdb's copy holds only in-frame clones and misses some; the assay was immunoSEQ multiplex PCR. The table shows around 70,000 clones, with about 48% occurring only once. The antigens of these receptors remain unknown. The sequencing sample was made of central memory CD4+ T cells from blood. The receptor set was obtained from a man aged 30-40 years with type 1 diabetes.

The V gene is TRBV29-1, the J gene TRBJ1-2; 7 bases line up with TRBD1. The junction had 3 bases not matched to a gene; V was cut back by 6 bases and J by 2 bases. The CDR3 sequence is 12 residues long. The germline CDR1 and CDR2 sequences are SQVTM and ANQGSEA. CDR3 sequence reads: CSVMTGNYGYTF. The CDR3 DNA is TGCAGCGTGATGACAGGGAACTATGGCTACACCTTC.

The chain carries TRBV7-8 and TRBJ2-1; a possible D gene is TRBD1 (6 bases). Germline V gives CDR1 SGHVS, CDR2 FQNEAQ. The V gene lost 5 bases and the J gene lost 9 bases, with 11 bases spanning the gap. This CDR3 comprises 12 residues. This CDR3 reads CASSGDNSEQFF. CDR3 coding DNA: TGTGCCAGCAGCGGGGACAACAGTGAGCAGTTCTTC.

This clone was seen just once. This chain links TRBV20-1 with TRBJ1-1; D is uncertain. The CDR3 loop spans 11 amino acids. Trimming left V 2 bases short and J 10 bases short, with 11 bases between. CDR1 and CDR2 from the germline V gene are DFQATT and SNEGSKA (reference sequence). This CDR3 is CSARSDWGAFF. DNA of the CDR3: TGCAGTGCTAGATCGGACTGGGGAGCTTTCTTT.

This chain uses TRBV18 with TRBJ2-7; D is undetermined. In germline, CDR1 is KGHSH, CDR2 LQKENI. Trimming removed 3 bases from V and 9 bases from J, with 9 bases in between. The CDR3 consists of 11 residues. The CDR3 DNA follows: TGTGCCAGCTCACCCGGTACGGTGCAGTACTTC. Its translation is CASSPGTVQYF. The whole variable domain, filled in from reference TRBV18 and TRBJ2-7, reads NAGVMQNPRHLVRRRGQEARLRCSPMKGHSHVYWYRQLPEEGLKFMVYLQKENIIDESGMPKERFSAEFPKEGPSILRIQQVVRGDSAAYFCASSPGTVQYFGPGTRLTVT.

Only a few counts were recorded for this clone. The CDR3 DNA follows: TGTGCCACCCAGGGGGCGAACACCGGGGAGCTGTTTTTT. It encodes CATQGANTGELFF. This sequence joins TRBV11-2 and TRBJ2-2, with 7 bases aligning to TRBD1. J was trimmed by 0 bases and V by 10 bases; bases with no gene match: 2. The CDR3 has 13 amino acids. The germline V gene encodes CDR1 SGHAT and CDR2 FQNNGV.

The V call is TRBV29-1, the J call TRBJ2-5; 7 nucleotides align to TRBD1. The closer fit of TRBJ2-7 to the DNA end suggests the J call may be wrong. The CDR3 length is 13 residues. Germline V gene data show CDR1 as SQVTM and CDR2 as ANQGSEA. The CDR3 sequence is CSVVRQGGNEQYF. CDR3 DNA: TGCAGCGTTGTAAGACAGGGTGGCAACGAGCAGTACTTC.

In its sample, this clone was seen a few times. The chain has TRBV6-5 and TRBJ2-1; maybe TRBD1 (7 bases). CDR1 MNHEY and CDR2 SVGAGI come from the germline V gene. This CDR3 comprises 13 residues. V lost 0 bases and J lost 15, with 15 bases in between. The chain's CDR3 is CASSYSEGASRFF. CDR3 in DNA: TGTGCCAGCAGTTACTCGGAGGGGGCTAGTCGGTTCTTC.

This clone came up a few times. The gene calls are TRBV7-2 and TRBJ2-7, with D perhaps matching TRBD1 (6 bases). Germline CDR1 reads SGHTA; CDR2 reads FQGNSA. V dropped 5 bases and J dropped 4 bases, with 15 bases sitting between them. The CDR3 contains 14 residues. CDR3: CASSRTGTGYEQYF. Here the CDR3 DNA reads TGTGCCAGCAGCCGAACAGGGACGGGGTACGAGCAGTACTTC.

Regarding this clone: The junction does not match germline at one end; this may be a read error. The chain employs TRBV19 and TRBJ2-5, with D possibly being TRBD1 (5 bases). The CDR3 totals 13 residues. Germline CDR1 LNHDA, CDR2 SQIVND (reference sequence). CDR3 in amino acids: CASSTQTVDRKHF. CDR3 bases: TGTGCCAGTAGTACCCAGACAGTCGACCGAAAACACTTC. Based on the CDR3 plus reference TRBV19 and TRBJ2-5, the full variable domain is DGGITQSPKYLFRKEGQNVTLSCEQNLNHDAMYWYRQDPGQGLRLIYYSQIVNDFQKGDIAEGYSVSREKKESFPLTVTSAQKNPTAFYLCASSTQTVDRKHFGPGTRLLVL.

The chain combines TRBV6-1 with TRBJ1-5, with a possible D match to TRBD1 (6 bases). V lost 6 bases to trimming and J lost 5 bases, with 11 bases between them. Looked up from germline, CDR1 is MNHNS and CDR2 is SASEGT. The CDR3 spans 13 residues. Here the CDR3 DNA reads TGTGCCAGCAGCGGACAGCTAGATCAGCCCCAGCATTTT. Translated, it gives CASSGQLDQPQHF.

This clone was detected only a few times. The chain couples TRBV4-1 to TRBJ2-4; TRBD2 aligns across 8 bases. Losses at the gene ends were 0 bases for V and 0 bases for J; bases not matched to a gene: 7. Germline values: CDR1 MGHRA, CDR2 YSYEKL. CDR3 size: 18 residues. Here the CDR3 reads CASSQDSSGHRAKNIQYF. CDR3 DNA sequence: TGCGCCAGCAGCCAAGACTCTAGCGGGCATCGAGCCAAAAACATTCAGTACTTC.

V and J are TRBV28 and TRBJ2-5; the match to TRBD1 covers 7 bases. Germline CDR1 MDHEN, CDR2 SYDVKM. Germline trimming cut 2 bases from V and 2 bases from J; bases unmatched to any gene: 2. The CDR3 is made up of 14 amino acids. CDR3 nucleotide sequence: TGTGCCAGCAGTTTAGGGACAGCACAAGAGACCCAGTACTTC. It is translated as CASSLGTAQETQYF.

This clone was seen just once. The chain combines TRBV6-1 with TRBJ2-4, with 9 bases fitting TRBD1. The CDR3 runs to 15 residues. Germline CDR1 is MNHNS and CDR2 is SASEGT. Trimming removed 6 bases from V and 3 bases from J; junction bases left unmatched: 6. CDR3 coding DNA: TGTGCCAGCAGGGTACAGGGGGCAGGCAAAAACATTCAGTACTTC. Residues: CASRVQGAGKNIQYF.